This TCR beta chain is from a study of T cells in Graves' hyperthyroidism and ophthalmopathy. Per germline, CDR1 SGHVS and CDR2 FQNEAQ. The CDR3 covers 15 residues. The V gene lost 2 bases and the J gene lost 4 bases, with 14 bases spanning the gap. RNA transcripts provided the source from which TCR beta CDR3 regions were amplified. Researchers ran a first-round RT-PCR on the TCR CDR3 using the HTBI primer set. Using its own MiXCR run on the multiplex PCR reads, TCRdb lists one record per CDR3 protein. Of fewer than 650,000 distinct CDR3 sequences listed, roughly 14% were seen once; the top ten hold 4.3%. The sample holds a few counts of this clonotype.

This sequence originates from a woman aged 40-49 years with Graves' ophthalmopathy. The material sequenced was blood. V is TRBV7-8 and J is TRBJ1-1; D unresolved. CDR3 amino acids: CASSLLSEGSTEAFF. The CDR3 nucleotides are TGTGCCAGCAGCTTATTGTCGGAGGGATCCACTGAAGCTTTCTTT.